The 32 T cell receptor beta chains reported below all come from one sample, sequenced in a study of cytomegalovirus exposure and HLA in healthy donors. In the PCR, 60 Vbeta and 13 Jbeta primers were used. The assay was immunoSEQ multiplex PCR, and TCRdb's table has in-frame clones only and misses some. Among 110,000 to 150,000 clones, roughly 9.7% were seen once, and the ten largest hold under 2%. Sequencing used PBMCs. The receptors here all came from a man between 50 and 59 years old in good health and CMV-seronegative.

This clone was detected only a few times. The V and J genes are TRBV6-5 and TRBJ2-1; 11 bases are shared with TRBD2. V lost 4 bases, J lost 5 bases, and 4 bases stayed unmatched. The CDR3 contains 15 residues. Per germline, CDR1 MNHEY and CDR2 SVGAGI. CDR3 residues: CASSLTSGVNNEQFF. The DNA of the CDR3 is TGTGCCAGCAGTTTGACTAGCGGGGTCAACAATGAGCAGTTCTTC.

This chain joins TRBV27 and TRBJ1-1; TRBD1 matches 8 bases. The V and J ends lost 4 bases and 6 bases, in that order; junction bases with no gene match: 4. The CDR3 totals 13 residues. Germline V CDR1 and CDR2: MNHEY, SMNVEV (reference sequence). CDR3 amino acids: CASSSPGGAEAFF. Here the CDR3 DNA reads TGTGCCAGCAGTTCTCCAGGGGGCGCTGAAGCTTTCTTT.

This clone was seen a handful of times. V usage is TRBV9 and J usage is TRBJ2-1, with 9 bases lining up with TRBD2. The CDR3 loop spans 14 amino acids. The junction had 7 bases not matched to a gene; V was cut back by 3 bases and J by 9 bases. Germline V lookup: CDR1 SGDLS, CDR2 YYNGEE. As DNA, the CDR3 is TGTGCCAGCAGCGATACAGCGGGAGGCTTTGAGCAGTTCTTC. Protein: CASSDTAGGFEQFF.

This clone was found a few times. The CDR3: CASSPDGPRNSPLHF. In DNA, the CDR3 is TGCGCCAGCAGCCCCGACGGCCCGCGGAATTCACCCCTCCACTTT. The chain joins TRBV5-1 to TRBJ1-6; D unresolved. Germline loops: CDR1 SGHRS, CDR2 YFSETQ. The CDR3 runs to 15 residues. Trimming removed 4 bases from V and 7 bases from J, with 15 bases in between.

A remark on this clone: A read error may account for a junction end that differs from germline. V usage is TRBV7-7 and J usage is TRBJ2-1; 7 bases agree with TRBD2. This CDR3 contains 13 residues. Germline CDR1 is SSHAT and CDR2 is FNYEAQ (reference sequence). The chain's CDR3 is CASSLINGGKQFF. The CDR3 bases are TGTGCTAGCAGCTTAATCAACGGGGGGAAGCAGTTCTTC.

J is TRBJ2-1 and V is TRBV5-4; 9 bases line up with TRBD2. Germline loops: CDR1 SGHNT, CDR2 YYREEE (reference sequence). The CDR3 extends over 16 amino acids. Losses at the gene ends were 0 bases for V and 3 bases for J; bases not matched to a gene: 4. CDR3 bases: TGTGCCAGCAGCTTGGGCGGGGGGGCCGACTACAATGAGCAGTTCTTC. Translation gives CASSLGGGADYNEQFF.

The chain uses TRBV30 and TRBJ2-7, with D tentatively TRBD2 (6 bases). The CDR3 covers 10 residues. Germline values: CDR1 GTSNPN, CDR2 SVGIG (reference sequence). V was pared by 8 bases and J by 4 bases, with 9 bases between. CDR3 amino acids: CAGGNYEQYF. The CDR3, as DNA: TGTGCCGGAGGGAATTACGAGCAGTACTTC.

The chain has TRBV19 and TRBJ2-1; weak D call: TRBD2 (5 bases). Between the trimmed V and J ends, which lost 1 base and 9 bases, there was a span of 10 bases. CDR1 and CDR2 from the germline V gene are LNHDA and SQIVND (reference sequence). The CDR3 runs to 13 residues. The CDR3 nucleotides are TGTGCCAGTAGTATAGCGGGATTCAGTGAGCAGTTCTTC. Translating it yields CASSIAGFSEQFF.

Only a few counts were recorded for this clone. J is TRBJ2-3 and V is TRBV19; TRBD1 matches at 11 bases. Trimming took 3 bases from V and 2 from J; bases not matched to a gene: 4. The germline gives CDR1 LNHDA, CDR2 SQIVND (reference sequence). The CDR3 extends over 16 amino acids. Here the CDR3 DNA reads TGTGCCAGTAGTATGAGGACAGGGGGCGACACAGATACGCAGTATTTT. This translates into CASSMRTGGDTDTQYF. Variable domain in full (rest from reference TRBV19 and TRBJ2-3): DGGITQSPKYLFRKEGQNVTLSCEQNLNHDAMYWYRQDPGQGLRLIYYSQIVNDFQKGDIAEGYSVSREKKESFPLTVTSAQKNPTAFYLCASSMRTGGDTDTQYFGPGTRLTVL.

V and J are TRBV14 and TRBJ1-3, with D perhaps TRBD1 (6 bases). Trimming took 4 bases from V and 2 from J, leaving 15 bases between them. This CDR3 has 16 amino acids. The germline CDR1 and CDR2 sequences are SGHDN and FVKESK. CDR3 DNA sequence: TGTGCCAGCAGCCGCTACAGGGTTGGTACTGGAAACACCATATATTTT. Translating it yields CASSRYRVGTGNTIYF.

The rearrangement joins TRBV9 to TRBJ2-7, with 10 bases aligning to TRBD1. Germline assignment: CDR1 SGDLS and CDR2 YYNGEE. V was pared by 0 bases and J by 2 bases, with 2 bases of the junction left unmatched. This CDR3 comprises 15 residues. The CDR3 DNA is TGTGCCAGCAGCGTAGAGGGACAGGGGACCTACGAGCAGTACTTC. This sequence encodes CASSVEGQGTYEQYF.

J is TRBJ2-1 and V is TRBV11-3; 7 nucleotides line up with TRBD2. This CDR3 region has 15 residues. Germline V lookup: CDR1 SGHNT, CDR2 YENEEA. V lost 3 bases to trimming and J lost 2 bases; unmatched junction nucleotides: 4. Here the CDR3 reads CASSFAGTTYNEQFF. Here the CDR3 DNA reads TGTGCCAGCAGCTTCGCCGGGACTACCTACAATGAGCAGTTCTTC.

This clone was observed a few times. The CDR3 region has the DNA TGTGCCAGCAGTTACGGGGGGTTTGGTAGAGTTGAAGCTTTCTTT. This gives the protein CASSYGGFGRVEAFF. This chain joins TRBV6-5 and TRBJ1-1; D perhaps matches TRBD1 (5 bases). Trimming left V 2 bases short and J 7 bases short, with 17 bases between. Germline V gives CDR1 MNHEY, CDR2 SVGAGI. This CDR3 contains 15 residues.

CDR3 sequence (DNA): TGTGCCAGCAGTTTAGGGACAGTCTATGGCTACACCTTC. Residues: CASSLGTVYGYTF. The chain joins TRBV2 to TRBJ1-2; 7 bases map to TRBD1. V shed 5 bases, J shed 4 bases, and the junction held 4 bases outside the gene matches. This CDR3 is built from 13 residues. Germline V gene sequence: CDR1 SNHLY, CDR2 FYNNEI.

Only a few counts were recorded for this clone. The chain joins TRBV6-6 to TRBJ1-2; TRBD1 aligns across 7 bases. The trim removed 1 base at V and 6 bases at J, leaving 11 bases unmatched. CDR1 is MNHNY and CDR2 is SVGAGI in the germline V gene (reference sequence). This CDR3 has 16 amino acids. The CDR3 DNA reads TGTGCCAGCAGTTACTATGCCGGGACAGACACTCATGGCTACACCTTC. Protein product: CASSYYAGTDTHGYTF.

This clone was seen a few times. This chain links TRBV7-2 with TRBJ1-3; possible D gene TRBD1, 6 bases. V lost 5 bases to trimming and J lost 0 bases, with 14 bases between them. Germline V lookup: CDR1 SGHTA, CDR2 FQGNSA. The CDR3 covers 16 residues. The CDR3 is CASSPDSRLSGNTIYF. The DNA of the CDR3 is TGTGCCAGCAGCCCGGACAGTCGTCTCTCTGGAAACACCATATATTTT.

The rearrangement uses TRBV10-3 and TRBJ2-7; 8 bases are shared with TRBD1. Germline assignment: CDR1 ENHRY and CDR2 SYGVKD. CDR3 length: 16 amino acids. V trimming: 3 bases; J trimming: 4 bases; junction bases outside the gene matches: 11. The DNA of the CDR3 is TGTGCCATCAGTGAAAGGTCAGGGGGCTTTCAGTACGAGCAGTACTTC. Its translation is CAISERSGGFQYEQYF.

This clone was counted a few times. The junction departs from the called germline gene at one end, perhaps through a read error. This chain uses TRBV18 with TRBJ1-5, with D maybe TRBD1 (5 bases). This CDR3 has 15 amino acids. Germline loops: CDR1 KGHSH, CDR2 LQKENI. This CDR3 is CASSPLGDGGQPQHF. For the CDR3, the DNA is TGTGCCAGCTCTCCACTGGGGGACGGGGGTCAGCCCCAGCATTTT.

The V and J genes are TRBV6-5 and TRBJ1-1, with TRBD1 matching 8 bases. The CDR3 contains 14 residues. After removal of 6 bases from V and 1 base from J, the junction contained 4 bases not matched to a gene. The V gene's germline CDR1 is MNHEY and CDR2 SVGAGI. CDR3 protein: CASRPGQANTEAFF. The CDR3 DNA is TGTGCCAGCAGGCCGGGACAGGCGAACACTGAAGCTTTCTTT.

A few counts support this clone. The chain employs TRBV18 and TRBJ2-1, with D perhaps matching TRBD2 (6 bases). Trimming pared 1 base from V and 7 bases from J, leaving 14 bases between. CDR1 is KGHSH and CDR2 is LQKENI in the germline V gene. CDR3 length equals 15 residues. The DNA of the CDR3 is TGTGCCAGCTCACCACTGCGGGGAATATCTAATGAGCAGTTCTTC. This encodes CASSPLRGISNEQFF.

This clone was seen a few times. V gene TRBV20-1 combines with J gene TRBJ2-1, with TRBD2 matching over 10 bases. The CDR3 runs 11 residues. Per the germline V gene, CDR1 is DFQATT and CDR2 is SNEGSKA (reference sequence). The J segment lost 10 bases and the V segment lost 4 bases, leaving 1 base of the junction unmatched. The CDR3 nucleotides are TGCAGTGCTAAGGGACTAGCGGAGCAGTTCTTC. This codes for CSAKGLAEQFF.

Details on this clone: This likely comes from a read error, as the CDR3 has no conserved phenylalanine or tryptophan at its end. The rearrangement uses TRBV4-1 and TRBJ1-5; D is possibly TRBD1 (5 bases). The CDR3 runs to 15 residues. Germline CDR1 and CDR2: MGHRA and YSYEKL. V dropped 7 bases and J dropped 6 bases, with 19 bases sitting between them. The CDR3 DNA reads TGCGCCAGCACGCCCCTTTTCCAGGGCCCTCAGCCCCAGCATGTT. It specifies CASTPLFQGPQPQHV.

This chain connects TRBV28 to TRBJ1-5; no firm D call. V was trimmed by 7 bases and J by 7 bases, leaving 17 bases between them. Germline V gives CDR1 MDHEN, CDR2 SYDVKM. The CDR3 is 14 residues long. The CDR3 nucleotides are TGTGCCAGCACACCCTCCCCAGGACTGCAGCCCCAGCATTTT. It codes for CASTPSPGLQPQHF.

The chain recombines TRBV7-2 with TRBJ2-3; D may be TRBD1 (6 bases). V shed 4 bases and J shed 5 bases, with 10 bases lying between them. This CDR3 is 13 amino acids long. CDR1 is SGHTA and CDR2 is FQGNSA in the germline V gene. This chain's CDR3 is CASSWGREDTQYF. Here the CDR3 DNA reads TGTGCCAGCAGCTGGGGGCGCGAAGATACGCAGTATTTT. The entire variable domain, with the rest obtained from reference TRBV7-2 and TRBJ2-3, is as follows: GAGVSQSPSNKVTEKGKDVELRCDPISGHTALYWYRQSLGQGLEFLIYFQGNSAPDKSGLPSDRFSAERTGGSVSTLTIQRTQQEDSAVYLCASSWGREDTQYFGPGTRLTVL.

This clone was picked up a small number of times. This chain connects TRBV30 to TRBJ2-2; a weak D match, TRBD1 (7 bases). With 2 bases removed from V and 6 bases from J, the gap between germline ends came to 19 bases. Germline V gene lookup returns CDR1 GTSNPN and CDR2 SVGIG (reference sequence). This CDR3 has 16 amino acids. The CDR3 region has the DNA TGTGCCTGGAGTTCTCGCTTTGCAGGGGGGCCCGGGGAGCTGTTTTTT. Translation gives CAWSSRFAGGPGELFF.

The chain joins TRBV28 to TRBJ1-1; 8 bases agree with TRBD1. CDR1 and CDR2 from the germline V gene are MDHEN and SYDVKM. The length of the CDR3 is 15 residues. V was clipped by 4 bases and J by 10 bases; unmatched bases: 14. The CDR3 loop is CASSSGTRTGQGAFF. CDR3 nucleotides: TGTGCCAGCAGTTCGGGGACACGGACAGGGCAAGGAGCTTTCTTT.

This clone was detected only a few times. The chain couples TRBV4-2 to TRBJ2-5, with 7 bases matching TRBD1. Judging by the DNA end, TRBJ2-7 fits better; the J call may be wrong. The germline V gene encodes CDR1 LGHNA and CDR2 YNFKEQ. The CDR3 spans 16 residues. Written as DNA, the CDR3 is TGTGCCAGCAGCCCTACCCGGGACAGAGTCTCCTACGAGCAGTACTTC. Translation: CASSPTRDRVSYEQYF.

This chain links TRBV28 with TRBJ2-7, with D possibly being TRBD1 (5 bases). The germline V gene has CDR1 MDHEN and CDR2 SYDVKM. This CDR3 has 15 residues. The V end was cut by 5 bases, the J end by 4 bases, with 18 bases between. The CDR3 bases are TGTGCCAGCAGTATTAGGGGCGTAGGTGCATACGAGCAGTACTTC. It is translated as CASSIRGVGAYEQYF.

This clone was seen more than once but under ten times. The chain carries TRBV5-1 and TRBJ2-1; 8 bases are a match to TRBD2. CDR1 and CDR2 from the germline V gene are SGHRS and YFSETQ. V shed 4 bases and J 0 bases; nucleotides not matched to a gene: 3. This CDR3 has 15 amino acids. The CDR3 spells CASSTSGSSYNEQFF. As DNA, the CDR3 is TGCGCCAGCAGCACCAGCGGGAGCTCCTACAATGAGCAGTTCTTC.

The V call is TRBV5-1, the J call TRBJ1-5; maybe TRBD1 (5 bases). CDR1 and CDR2 from the germline V gene are SGHRS and YFSETQ. Between the trimmed V and J ends, which lost 0 bases and 6 bases, there was a span of 13 bases. This CDR3 contains 15 residues. In nucleotides, the CDR3 is TGCGCCAGCAGCTTGGAAGGGAATAGGGGTCAGCCCCAGCATTTT. It encodes CASSLEGNRGQPQHF.

This clone was observed a few times. The gene calls are TRBV9 and TRBJ2-5; possibly TRBD2 for D (6 bases). The CDR3 sequence is 15 residues long. With 0 bases removed from V and 4 bases from J, the gap between germline ends came to 13 bases. In germline, CDR1 is SGDLS, CDR2 YYNGEE. The CDR3 is CASSVGLAVGETQYF. In DNA, the CDR3 is TGTGCCAGCAGCGTAGGGTTAGCGGTGGGAGAGACCCAGTACTTC. Looking up the rest from reference TRBV9 and TRBJ2-5 gives the full variable domain: DSGVTQTPKHLITATGQRVTLRCSPRSGDLSVYWYQQSLDQGLQFLIQYYNGEERAKGNILERFSAQQFPDLHSELNLSSLELGDSALYFCASSVGLAVGETQYFGPGTRLLVL.

This clone was found a few times. The rearrangement links TRBV2 to TRBJ2-3; 8 bases align to TRBD2. The trim removed 3 bases at V and 2 bases at J, leaving 7 bases unmatched. Per germline, CDR1 SNHLY and CDR2 FYNNEI. This CDR3 contains 16 residues. CDR3 coding DNA: TGTGCCAGCAGTGAGGGAGCGGGGGCTCACACAGATACGCAGTATTTT. It encodes CASSEGAGAHTDTQYF.